Below, 10 T cell receptor beta chains from the same sample are listed, as sequenced in a study of Graves' ophthalmopathy and Graves' hyperthyroidism. Amplifying from RNA transcripts, the study obtained TCR beta CDR3 regions. RT-PCR was first run with HTBI primers, then multiplex PCR in a second round. In TCRdb, the multiplex PCR reads were re-called with MiXCR into one record per CDR3 protein. The table records 350,000 to 400,000 distinct CDR3 sequences, just over 15% of them present only once. Sequencing used peripheral blood. These receptors originate from a woman younger than 30 with stable Graves' hyperthyroidism.

In its sample, this clonotype was seen many times. The CDR3 sequence: CASSRTTSPYEQYF. The CDR3 bases are TGTGCCAGTAGTAGGACCACTTCCCCCTACGAGCAGTACTTC. The rearrangement uses TRBV19 and TRBJ2-7; D is uncertain. Germline-derived CDR1 and CDR2 are LNHDA and SQIVND (reference sequence). The CDR3 extends over 14 amino acids. Between the trimmed V and J ends, which lost 4 bases and 2 bases, there was a span of 12 bases. Together with reference TRBV19 and TRBJ2-7, the CDR3 gives the full variable domain: DGGITQSPKYLFRKEGQNVTLSCEQNLNHDAMYWYRQDPGQGLRLIYYSQIVNDFQKGDIAEGYSVSREKKESFPLTVTSAQKNPTAFYLCASSRTTSPYEQYFGPGTRLTVT.

This clonotype was detected a few times. This may come from a read error, since a much larger clone is one base off. The chain links TRBV12-3 or TRBV12-4 to TRBJ2-2, with D possibly being TRBD2 (5 bases). The CDR3 is 15 amino acids. CDR3 sequence (DNA): TGTGCCAGCACCCTAGGGTCCGGCTCGGGTGGGGAGCTGTGTTTT. Translation gives CASTLGSGSGGELCF.

This clonotype was detected ten times or more. The chain links TRBV20-1 to TRBJ2-7; 13 bases line up with TRBD2. The germline CDR1 and CDR2 sequences are DFQATT and SNEGSKA (reference sequence). The J segment lost 4 bases and the V segment lost 1 base, leaving 4 bases of the junction unmatched. CDR3 length: 15 amino acids. The CDR3 sequence: CSARGTSGSNYEQYF. The CDR3 nucleotides are TGCAGTGCTAGAGGGACTAGCGGGAGTAATTACGAGCAGTACTTC.

This clonotype was found many times. The V gene is TRBV10-3, the J gene TRBJ2-5, with D perhaps TRBD1 or TRBD2 (5 bases each). In germline, CDR1 is ENHRY, CDR2 SYGVKD. Trimming took 6 bases from V and 1 from J, leaving 12 bases between them. There are 14 residues in the CDR3. The chain's CDR3 is CAISTGGGQETQYF. For the CDR3, the DNA is TGTGCCATCAGCACAGGTGGGGGCCAAGAGACCCAGTACTTC.

This clonotype was seen at least ten times. The chain carries TRBV6-1 and TRBJ2-7; a possible D gene is TRBD1 (6 bases). Germline V lookup: CDR1 MNHNS, CDR2 SASEGT. This CDR3 spans 15 amino acids. V was trimmed by 6 bases and J by 0 bases, leaving 15 bases between them. Here the CDR3 reads CASSPQGTFSYEQYF. In DNA, the CDR3 is TGTGCCAGCAGCCCACAGGGAACCTTCTCCTACGAGCAGTACTTC.

This clonotype was observed a few times. The chain joins TRBV28 to TRBJ1-2; D may be TRBD1 (6 bases). The ends were cut back, 6 bases at V and 4 bases at J, with 12 bases in the middle. The CDR3 has 13 residues. Germline V gene sequence: CDR1 MDHEN, CDR2 SYDVKM. The DNA for the CDR3 is TGTGCCAGCAGCACGGACAGTCGCTATGGCTACACCTTC. Translation: CASSTDSRYGYTF.

The sample holds a few counts of this clonotype. This chain connects TRBV4-1 to TRBJ2-6, with D possibly matching TRBD2 (6 bases). Germline CDR1 MGHRA, CDR2 YSYEKL. The CDR3 totals 17 residues. Between the trimmed V and J ends, which lost 2 bases and 2 bases, there was a span of 13 bases. The CDR3 region is CASSQPLRLAGANVLTF. The CDR3 nucleotides read TGCGCCAGCAGCCAACCCCTCCGACTAGCTGGGGCCAACGTCCTGACTTTC.

This clonotype was found many times. The V call is TRBV9, the J call TRBJ2-5, with 10 bases lining up with TRBD2. Per germline, CDR1 SGDLS and CDR2 YYNGEE. CDR3 length: 15 amino acids. J gave up 3 bases and V 4 bases, and 6 bases lay outside the gene matches. CDR3 bases: TGTGCCAGCAGCCCTCTAGCGGGGGAAAAAGAGACCCAGTACTTC. The encoded protein is CASSPLAGEKETQYF.

The genes are TRBV18 and TRBJ1-1; TRBD1 aligns across 9 bases. V was pared by 5 bases and J by 0 bases, with 4 bases of the junction left unmatched. CDR1 and CDR2 from the germline V gene are KGHSH and LQKENI. There are 15 residues in the CDR3. As DNA, the CDR3 is TGTGCCAGCTCAGAGACAGGGGGGATGAACACTGAAGCTTTCTTT. Its translation is CASSETGGMNTEAFF. The variable domain in full, with the rest retrieved from reference TRBV18 and TRBJ1-1, is NAGVMQNPRHLVRRRGQEARLRCSPMKGHSHVYWYRQLPEEGLKFMVYLQKENIIDESGMPKERFSAEFPKEGPSILRIQQVVRGDSAAYFCASSETGGMNTEAFFGQGTRLTVV.

This clonotype was detected ten times or more. This sequence joins TRBV6-1 and TRBJ2-7; unclear D gene. CDR1 and CDR2 (germline): MNHNS, SASEGT. The CDR3 loop spans 15 amino acids. V was trimmed by 4 bases and J by 3 bases, leaving 16 bases between them. The CDR3 nucleotides read TGTGCCAGCAGTGCCTGGTCACGTATATACTACGAGCAGTACTTC. Its translation: CASSAWSRIYYEQYF.